The rows below give T cell receptor beta chains drawn from one sample of a study of shared clonotypes between healthy human individuals. Sequenced by immunoSEQ multiplex PCR; TCRdb stores in-frame clones only, minus some. The sample has hundreds of thousands of clones, about 96% seen once. The sequencing sample was made of naive CD8+ T cells sorted from blood. The receptors were gathered from a woman aged 25-40 years in good health. Both conserved end residues are part of each CDR3. Clone size appears in some rows only: once, few, many, or a class for an expanded clone.

clone size,V gene,CDR3 protein
-,TRBV4-1,CASSQEGTPGANVLTF
-,TRBV18,CASSSPDRGTIYF
-,TRBV27,CASSLSPGQGPAYSNQPQHF
-,TRBV5-6,CASSPDSQETQYF
-,TRBV16,CASSQSPSYEQYF
-,TRBV28,CASSPWVGEETQYF
-,TRBV5-8,CASSLGDLEGEKLFF
-,TRBV5-6,CASSYQLERNQPQHF
-,TRBV28,CASMGRGSNEKLFF
-,TRBV13,CASSSPRSGINEQYF
-,TRBV7-8,CASSLAEQGGYRNQPQHF
-,TRBV5-4,CASSLQAVSTDTQYF
-,TRBV15,CATSSSSGDEQYF
-,TRBV15,CATSSLRGNTEAFF
-,TRBV28,CASRSSGSSYNEQFF
-,TRBV9,CASSLTDSSSYNEQFF
once,TRBV9,CASSVVKLTSGTSTDTQYF
-,TRBV6-5,CASEGADTDTQYF
-,TRBV28,CASSFVLAGEGTDTQYF
-,TRBV27,CASRLGTRIYNEQFF
-,TRBV28,CASSLGTVVNEQFF
-,TRBV28,CASSEQAGNTIYF
-,TRBV28,CASSFPSGSSYNEQFF
once,TRBV7-6,CASSFRAKQETQYF
-,TRBV11-3,CASSWGRNYEQYF
-,TRBV2,CASTAADRLDKAQHF
-,TRBV6-1,CASSEWAGGRQPQHF
-,TRBV7-8,CASSFSGSDTQYF
-,TRBV21-1,CASSKEVSWSNQPQHF
-,TRBV19,CASGHRGTGWDVRYGYTF
-,TRBV7-9,CACYRVNEQFF
-,TRBV14,CASSLSNEQFF
-,TRBV5-1,CASSLELANEQFF
-,TRBV6-6,CASSRPMGGVIEQYF
-,TRBV7-8,CASSLGSGLAGETQYF
-,TRBV5-4,CASSPPGAGVSEQFF
-,TRBV7-9,CASSSPGTYEQYF
-,TRBV29-1,CSVEDGTAYTEAFF
-,TRBV6-5,CASSPTGLRGEKLFF
-,TRBV5-1,CASSHFPDGGGEAFF
once,TRBV7-6,CASSLGPGGPSGANVLTF
-,TRBV6-1,CAGRLAGRNNEQFF
-,TRBV9,CASSGAETIEQFF
once,TRBV5-8,CASSIGQAYEQYF
-,TRBV5-4,CASSLDETSGSYNEQFF